This T cell receptor beta chain originates from a study of T cells in tuberculosis. Study-wide points: GMM-specific TCRs were nearer to active tuberculosis alpha repertoires, suggesting expansion.

Per the germline V gene, CDR1 is SNHLY and CDR2 is FYNNEI. V lost 5 bases to trimming and J lost 0 bases; unmatched junction nucleotides: 13. The CDR3 covers 19 residues. Sequenced by immunoSEQ multiplex PCR; TCRdb stores in-frame clones only, minus some. Of 30,000 to 35,000 clones listed, 91% are singletons. Specified time point: new active TB diagnosis, blood taken before or within 7 days of starting treatment. A note on this clone: Antigen specificity is unknown.

The V and J genes are TRBV2 and TRBJ2-5, with TRBD2 matching 12 bases. The sequencing used PBMCs, collected at tuberculosis diagnosis. This receptor was identified in an adult with tuberculosis. The DNA of the CDR3 is TGTGCCAGCAGTAGTGACAGACTAGCGGGGGCATGGTACCAAGAGACCCAGTACTTC. Translated: CASSSDRLAGAWYQETQYF.